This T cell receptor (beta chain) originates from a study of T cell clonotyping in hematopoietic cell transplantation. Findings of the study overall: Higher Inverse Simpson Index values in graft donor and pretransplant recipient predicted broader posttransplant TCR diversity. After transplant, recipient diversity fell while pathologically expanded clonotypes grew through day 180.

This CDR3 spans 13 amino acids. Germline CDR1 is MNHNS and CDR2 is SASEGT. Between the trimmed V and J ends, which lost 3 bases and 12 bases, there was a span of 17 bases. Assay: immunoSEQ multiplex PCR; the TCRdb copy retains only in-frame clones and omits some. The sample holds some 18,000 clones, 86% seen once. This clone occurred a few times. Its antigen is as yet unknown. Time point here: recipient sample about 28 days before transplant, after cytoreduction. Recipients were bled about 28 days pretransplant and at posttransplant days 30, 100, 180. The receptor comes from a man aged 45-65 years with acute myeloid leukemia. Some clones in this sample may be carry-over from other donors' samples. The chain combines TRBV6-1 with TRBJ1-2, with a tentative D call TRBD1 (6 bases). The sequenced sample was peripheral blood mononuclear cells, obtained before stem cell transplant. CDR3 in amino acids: CASSEGAGDLDTF. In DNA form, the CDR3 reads TGTGCCAGCAGTGAGGGGGCAGGGGACCTCGACACCTTC.